This T cell receptor beta chain was obtained from a study of shared clonotypes between healthy human individuals. Sequencing was performed with immunoSEQ multiplex PCR; in TCRdb, only in-frame clones are kept and a portion is missing. This sample has around 2,000,000 clones, with 95% found just once. The CDR3 contains 14 residues. Germline values: CDR1 KGHSH, CDR2 LQKENI. V lost 2 bases and J lost 5; bases outside the gene matches: 4. The chain has TRBV18 and TRBJ1-1; 8 bases are shared with TRBD1. Sequencing used naive CD4+ T cells sorted from blood. Regarding subset: CD45RA+ positively selected. The source is a man younger than 35 in good health. The CDR3 DNA reads as TGTGCCAGCTCACCATCGGACAGGGCTACTGAAGCTTTCTTT. Encoded protein: CASSPSDRATEAFF. The variable domain in full, with the rest retrieved from reference TRBV18 and TRBJ1-1, is NAGVMQNPRHLVRRRGQEARLRCSPMKGHSHVYWYRQLPEEGLKFMVYLQKENIIDESGMPKERFSAEFPKEGPSILRIQQVVRGDSAAYFCASSPSDRATEAFFGQGTRLTVV.